The 25 T cell receptor beta chains below all came from one sample that was sequenced in a study of blood T cell repertoires in COVID-19. Produced via immunoSEQ multiplex PCR; TCRdb's table is partial and in-frame only. The sample yields approximately 210,000 clones, roughly four fifths seen once. Sequenced sample: peripheral blood. These receptors all stem from a woman between 40 and 55 years old with acute or convalescent COVID-19.

The chain joins TRBV3-1 (or the pseudogene TRBV3-2) to TRBJ2-3, with 9 bases identical to TRBD2. CDR3 length equals 17 residues. With 0 bases clipped from V and 2 bases from J, the junction kept 6 bases outside the gene matches. Germline assignment: CDR1 LGHDT and CDR2 YNNKEL (reference sequence). For the CDR3, the DNA is TGTGCCAGCAGCCAAGATATTGCGGGGGGGAACACAGATACGCAGTATTTT. The encoded protein is CASSQDIAGGNTDTQYF.

This clone came up a few times. The rearrangement uses TRBV10-3 and TRBJ2-1; 11 nucleotides line up with TRBD2. Trimming at V came to 7 bases and at J to 0 bases, leaving 14 bases not matched to a gene. This CDR3 is built from 19 residues. CDR1 is ENHRY and CDR2 is SYGVKD in the germline V gene. CDR3 coding DNA: TGTGCCATCACCGATCCGGGACTAGCGGAGATTAGCTCCTACAATGAGCAGTTCTTC. The encoded protein is CAITDPGLAEISSYNEQFF.

V is TRBV6-5 and J is TRBJ2-7; tentatively, D is TRBD1 (6 bases). V was shortened by 0 bases and J by 0 bases, with 12 bases between the two germline ends. This CDR3 is 16 amino acids long. Per germline, CDR1 MNHEY and CDR2 SVGAGI. In DNA, the CDR3 is TGTGCCAGCAGTTACTCTGGGACAACTAGCTCCTACGAGCAGTACTTC. It yields the protein CASSYSGTTSSYEQYF.

The chain joins TRBV11-3 to TRBJ2-1; D may be TRBD2 (6 bases). Germline V lookup: CDR1 SGHNT, CDR2 YENEEA. The germline V and J ends were trimmed by 0 bases and 9 bases, with 9 bases remaining between them. The CDR3 runs to 13 residues. This CDR3 reads CASSLDHGGEQFF. DNA of the CDR3: TGTGCCAGCAGCTTAGATCACGGGGGTGAGCAGTTCTTC. The full variable domain, its missing parts supplied by reference TRBV11-3 and TRBJ2-1, is EAGVVQSPRYKIIEKKQPVAFWCNPISGHNTLYWYLQNLGQGPELLIRYENEEAVDDSQLPKDRFSAERLKGVDSTLKIQPAELGDSAVYLCASSLDHGGEQFFGPGTRLTVL.

This chain joins TRBV5-5 and TRBJ2-7; D is perhaps TRBD2 (6 bases). CDR1 SGHKS and CDR2 YYEKEE come from the germline V gene (reference sequence). V lost 0 bases to trimming and J lost 2 bases, with 15 bases between them. The CDR3 is 16 residues long. The chain's CDR3 is CASSLDGGYNPYEQYF. DNA of the CDR3: TGTGCCAGCAGCTTGGACGGGGGTTACAATCCCTACGAGCAGTACTTC.

V and J are TRBV3-1 (or the pseudogene TRBV3-2) and TRBJ2-7, with a tentative D call TRBD2 (5 bases). The CDR3 runs to 10 residues. V lost 8 bases and J lost 9, with 11 bases in between. The germline CDR1 and CDR2 sequences are LGHDT and YNNKEL (reference sequence). DNA of the CDR3: TGTGCCAGCCCCTCGGGAACGCAGTACTTC. It encodes CASPSGTQYF.

This clone was picked up one time. CDR3 coding DNA: TGTGCCAGCAGCTTAAGGCGGAACAATGAGCAGTTCTTC. Amino acid sequence: CASSLRRNNEQFF. This chain uses TRBV7-8 with TRBJ2-1; D is undetermined. The CDR3 contains 13 residues. Trimming took 2 bases from V and 5 from J, leaving 7 bases between them. Germline CDR1 and CDR2: SGHVS and FQNEAQ.

The chain employs TRBV6-2 or TRBV6-3 and TRBJ2-7, with unresolved D. The ends were cut back, 2 bases at V and 7 bases at J, with 12 bases in the middle. This CDR3 is 13 amino acids long. Germline V CDR1 and CDR2: MNHEY, SVGEGT. The CDR3 protein is CASSYGVDREQYF. The CDR3 DNA reads as TGTGCCAGCAGTTACGGAGTAGACCGGGAGCAGTACTTC.

A note on this clone: A read error may account for a junction end that differs from germline. The V gene is TRBV10-2, the J gene TRBJ1-2; D is ambiguous. The CDR3 sequence is 13 residues long. Germline V lookup: CDR1 WSHSY, CDR2 SAAADI. The CDR3 protein is CASSESPPQAPSF. The CDR3 coding sequence is TGCGCCAGCAGTGAGTCCCCCCCCCAGGCGCCGTCCTTC.

The rearrangement joins TRBV11-1 to TRBJ2-1; D is undetermined. Trimming stripped 1 base from V and 3 bases from J, with 13 bases between. Per germline, CDR1 SGHAT and CDR2 FQDESV (reference sequence). The CDR3 totals 16 residues. The CDR3 loop reads CASSLGAESRYNEQFF. Here the CDR3 DNA reads TGTGCCAGCAGCTTAGGCGCGGAGTCTCGCTACAATGAGCAGTTCTTC.

The chain recombines TRBV7-9 with TRBJ1-6; 7 nucleotides align to TRBD1. The length of the CDR3 is 14 residues. Germline V CDR1 and CDR2: SEHNR, FQNEAQ (reference sequence). Trimming removed 5 bases from V and 5 bases from J; junction bases left unmatched: 3. The CDR3 region has the DNA TGTGCCAGCAGCCGACAGGGTGATAATTCACCCCTCCACTTT. Residues: CASSRQGDNSPLHF.

The V gene is TRBV3-1 (or the pseudogene TRBV3-2), the J gene TRBJ1-4; D uncertain. Trimming removed 3 bases from V and 8 bases from J, with 10 bases in between. The CDR3 is 13 residues long. The germline gives CDR1 LGHDT, CDR2 YNNKEL (reference sequence). The CDR3 reads CASSHGLDEKLFF. The CDR3 DNA sequence: TGTGCCAGCAGCCACGGGTTAGACGAAAAACTGTTTTTT.

This chain connects TRBV6-5 to TRBJ2-2, with 8 bases identical to TRBD2. From germline, CDR1 is MNHEY and CDR2 SVGAGI. Trimming at V came to 7 bases and at J to 7 bases, leaving 11 bases not matched to a gene. The CDR3 contains 15 residues. The CDR3 nucleotides are TGTGCCAGCAAAGCGGATAGCGGGGCGAGCGGGGAGCTGTTTTTT. Encoded protein: CASKADSGASGELFF.

The V call is TRBV2, the J call TRBJ2-3; perhaps TRBD1 as D (6 bases). This CDR3 comprises 17 residues. The germline V gene has CDR1 SNHLY and CDR2 FYNNEI. V was shortened by 0 bases and J by 2 bases, with 15 bases between the two germline ends. The CDR3 coding sequence is TGTGCCAGCAGTGAAGCGGAGCCCGGACAGAACACAGATACGCAGTATTTT. This gives the protein CASSEAEPGQNTDTQYF.

The chain recombines TRBV11-1 with TRBJ2-7; 8 bases match TRBD1. CDR1 and CDR2 (germline): SGHAT, FQDESV (reference sequence). The CDR3 contains 15 residues. Trimming took 2 bases from V and 0 from J; bases not matched to a gene: 3. This chain's CDR3 is CASSLRQGSSYEQYF. CDR3 bases: TGTGCCAGCAGCTTAAGACAGGGGTCCTCCTACGAGCAGTACTTC.

The sample holds one count of this clone. The genes are TRBV24-1 and TRBJ2-1; the match to TRBD1 covers 7 bases. There are 13 residues in the CDR3. Germline V gene data show CDR1 as KGHDR and CDR2 as SFDVKD. V lost 7 bases and J lost 9; bases outside the gene matches: 8. CDR3 DNA sequence: TGTGCCACCAGAAAAAGAGGGGGCTTTGAGCAGTTCTTC. Its translation is CATRKRGGFEQFF.

This chain uses TRBV19 with TRBJ2-3; D is perhaps TRBD2 (6 bases). CDR1 and CDR2 (germline): LNHDA, SQIVND (reference sequence). The CDR3 consists of 15 residues. V lost 5 bases to trimming and J lost 0 bases, with 12 bases between them. The CDR3 region is CASSSRTKSTDTQYF. The CDR3, as DNA: TGTGCCAGTAGTTCACGGACTAAGAGCACAGATACGCAGTATTTT. Full variable domain (rest looked up from reference TRBV19 and TRBJ2-3): DGGITQSPKYLFRKEGQNVTLSCEQNLNHDAMYWYRQDPGQGLRLIYYSQIVNDFQKGDIAEGYSVSREKKESFPLTVTSAQKNPTAFYLCASSSRTKSTDTQYFGPGTRLTVL.

The chain recombines TRBV10-1 with TRBJ2-2; TRBD1 agrees at 8 bases. Germline V gives CDR1 WNHNN, CDR2 SYGVQD (reference sequence). With V trimmed by 5 bases and J by 0 bases, 2 bases remained unmatched. The CDR3 consists of 15 residues. CDR3 bases: TGCGCCAGCAGTAAACAGGGGGCGAACACCGGGGAGCTGTTTTTT. This gives the protein CASSKQGANTGELFF.

This clone was counted once. The chain is built from TRBV19 and TRBJ2-6, with TRBD1 identical over 10 bases. CDR1 and CDR2 (germline): LNHDA, SQIVND (reference sequence). This CDR3 spans 17 amino acids. Trimming at V came to 4 bases and at J to 3 bases, leaving 6 bases not matched to a gene. For the CDR3, the DNA is TGTGCCAGTAGTAGCGACAGGGGGCTGGGTGGGGCCAACGTCCTGACTTTC. It translates to CASSSDRGLGGANVLTF.

The CDR3 protein is CATTEGMNTEAFF. CDR3 nucleotides: TGTGCCACCACCGAGGGTATGAACACTGAAGCTTTCTTT. This chain joins TRBV24-1 and TRBJ1-1; D ambiguous. V gave up 8 bases and J gave up 0 bases, with 9 bases separating them. The CDR3 consists of 13 residues. Germline CDR1 KGHDR, CDR2 SFDVKD.

The V gene is TRBV6-6, the J gene TRBJ2-3, with a possible D match to TRBD2 (6 bases). V was trimmed by 2 bases and J by 4 bases, leaving 10 bases between them. Looked up from germline, CDR1 is MNHNY and CDR2 is SVGAGI (reference sequence). The CDR3 loop spans 14 amino acids. In DNA, the CDR3 is TGTGCCAGCAGTTACGAGGAGGGCCCAGATACGCAGTATTTT. This encodes CASSYEEGPDTQYF.

This sequence joins TRBV19 and TRBJ1-5; weak D call: TRBD1 (5 bases). This CDR3 is built from 16 residues. Trimming took off 5 bases at V and 4 bases at J, with 18 bases between the two ends. Germline CDR1 is LNHDA and CDR2 is SQIVND (reference sequence). The CDR3 DNA follows: TGTGCCAGTAGTGCCGAGCAGGGAAGATGGAATCAGCCCCAGCATTTT. Its translation is CASSAEQGRWNQPQHF. Combining the CDR3 with reference TRBV19 and TRBJ1-5 gives the whole variable domain DGGITQSPKYLFRKEGQNVTLSCEQNLNHDAMYWYRQDPGQGLRLIYYSQIVNDFQKGDIAEGYSVSREKKESFPLTVTSAQKNPTAFYLCASSAEQGRWNQPQHFGDGTRLSIL.

In the case of this clone: The same CDR3 is also encoded by other DNA sequences in this sample. The chain couples TRBV6-5 to TRBJ1-1; D call uncertain. CDR1 is MNHEY and CDR2 is SVGAGI in the germline V gene. The CDR3 runs to 11 residues. Trimming removed 5 bases from V and 8 bases from J, with 9 bases in between. The CDR3 reads CASSRGSEAFF. In nucleotides, the CDR3 is TGTGCCAGCAGTCGAGGCTCAGAAGCTTTCTTT.

Note on this clone: Other DNA sequences of this sample code for an identical CDR3. The gene calls are TRBV6-5 and TRBJ1-3; D is ambiguous. This CDR3 comprises 13 residues. Trimming removed 6 bases at V and 1 base at J, with 7 bases between. From germline, CDR1 is MNHEY and CDR2 SVGAGI. In nucleotides, the CDR3 is TGTGCCAGCAGAACGGGGTCTGGAAACACCATATATTTT. It is translated as CASRTGSGNTIYF.

V usage is TRBV7-9 and J usage is TRBJ2-3; unclear D gene. The CDR3 spans 13 residues. Trimming left V 2 bases short and J 3 bases short, with 6 bases between. CDR1 SEHNR and CDR2 FQNEAQ come from the germline V gene (reference sequence). CDR3 in DNA: TGTGCCAGCAGCTTATTCAGGACAGATACGCAGTATTTT. Its protein is CASSLFRTDTQYF.